The 10 T cell receptor beta chains below all came from one sample that was sequenced in a study of T cells in Graves' hyperthyroidism and ophthalmopathy. Researchers amplified the TCR beta CDR3 regions from RNA transcripts. Using the HTBI primer set, a first-round RT-PCR was run on the TCR CDR3. From the multiplex PCR reads, TCRdb called clonotypes with MiXCR, one entry per CDR3 protein. Of around 720,000 distinct CDR3 sequences listed, just over 35% were seen once; the top ten hold 30% to 40%. The sequencing sample was made of blood. These receptors came from a woman aged 40 to 50 with Graves' hyperthyroidism.

This clonotype has only a few counts. The rearrangement joins TRBV5-5 to TRBJ2-5, with D unclear. Germline CDR1 reads SGHKS; CDR2 reads YYEKEE (reference sequence). V was pared by 5 bases and J by 5 bases, with 19 bases between. The CDR3 is 15 amino acids. The DNA for the CDR3 is TGTGCCAGCAGTCCATCCGGGTCCCCGGCGGAGACCCAGTACTTC. This encodes CASSPSGSPAETQYF. The full variable domain, rest sourced from reference TRBV5-5 and TRBJ2-5, is DAGVTQSPTHLIKTRGQQVTLRCSPISGHKSVSWYQQVLGQGPQFIFQYYEKEERGRGNFPDRFSARQFPNYSSELNVNALLLGDSALYLCASSPSGSPAETQYFGPGTRLLVL.

The chain links TRBV10-2 to TRBJ1-2; D is perhaps TRBD1 (6 bases). The germline gives CDR1 WSHSY, CDR2 SAAADI. The CDR3 length is 13 residues. Trimming pared 6 bases from V and 8 bases from J, leaving 16 bases between. The CDR3 protein is CASRGADLWGYTF. DNA for the CDR3: TGCGCCAGCAGGGGGGCTGACCTTTGGGGCTACACCTTC.

This clonotype was picked up many times. The V gene is TRBV20-1, the J gene TRBJ1-1; D is unclear. V lost 2 bases and J lost 7, with 11 bases in between. Germline loops: CDR1 DFQATT, CDR2 SNEGSKA (reference sequence). This CDR3 comprises 12 residues. CDR3 protein: CSARNPSGEAFF. CDR3 DNA: TGCAGTGCTAGAAATCCCTCGGGTGAAGCTTTCTTT.

About this clonotype: Possible read error: a much larger clone is one base away. The CDR3 bases are TGTGCCAGTAGTTTAGGCCTTATCGCTGGGCCCCAGCATTTT. It specifies CASSLGLIAGPQHF. V is TRBV19 and J is TRBJ1-5; D remains unclear. Germline V gene sequence: CDR1 LNHDA, CDR2 SQIVND (reference sequence). V gave up 5 bases and J gave up 9 bases, with 17 bases separating them. The CDR3 sequence is 14 residues long.

This clonotype was counted a single time. V gene TRBV29-1 combines with J gene TRBJ1-4; 10 nucleotides line up with TRBD1. Germline V gives CDR1 SQVTM, CDR2 ANQGSEA. This CDR3 is built from 14 residues. V trimming: 7 bases; J trimming: 6 bases; junction bases outside the gene matches: 8. DNA of the CDR3: TGCAGCGGTCGTGGGACAGGGGAGGATGAAAAACTGTTTTTT. It codes for CSGRGTGEDEKLFF.

The genes are TRBV4-3 and TRBJ2-6, with TRBD1 as a possible D gene (5 bases). V was shortened by 8 bases and J by 4 bases, with 18 bases between the two germline ends. CDR3 size: 16 residues. The V gene's germline CDR1 is LGHNA and CDR2 YSLEER. Written as DNA, the CDR3 is TGCGCCAGCGGCCCCAACGCAGGGTGGGGGGCCAACGTCCTGACTTTC. It encodes CASGPNAGWGANVLTF.

The table lists this clonotype with many counts. The V gene is TRBV2, the J gene TRBJ2-6; the D is unclear. Germline CDR1 and CDR2: SNHLY and FYNNEI. CDR3 length: 15 residues. V was cut by 4 bases and J by 4 bases, with 11 bases left in between. CDR3 residues: CASSAFLSGANVLTF. DNA for the CDR3: TGTGCCAGCAGTGCGTTTCTTTCGGGGGCCAACGTCCTGACTTTC.

The V and J genes are TRBV2 and TRBJ2-5; no reliable D call. The J call is in doubt because the DNA end fits TRBJ2-1 better. The CDR3 spans 10 residues. Germline V gene lookup returns CDR1 SNHLY and CDR2 FYNNEI. DNA of the CDR3: TGTGCCAGCAGGGGCGACGAGCAGTTCTTC. Translating gives CASRGDEQFF.

Comment on this clonotype: An end of the junction differs from the germline gene, which may be a read error. This chain uses TRBV7-9 with TRBJ2-5; 11 bases fit TRBD2. The germline CDR1 and CDR2 sequences are SEHNR and FQNEAQ (reference sequence). The CDR3 loop spans 14 amino acids. CDR3 loop: CASRLAGYQETQYF. In DNA, the CDR3 is TGCGCCAGCAGACTAGCGGGATACCAAGAGACCCAGTACTTC.

The chain carries TRBV20-1 and TRBJ1-5; D not certain. This CDR3 is built from 15 residues. V lost 0 bases, J lost 5 bases, and 14 bases lay in between. Per germline, CDR1 DFQATT and CDR2 SNEGSKA (reference sequence). CDR3 nucleotides: TGCAGTGCTAGAGATTCTTCCGGGAGCTATCAGCCCCAGCATTTT. It yields the protein CSARDSSGSYQPQHF.